Listed below are T cell receptor beta chains from one sample, sequenced in a study of CD8+CD57+ T cells in acquired aplastic anemia. TCRdb reprocessed the reads via MiXCR and lists one record per CDR3 protein. The table includes 120,000 or so distinct CDR3 sequences, approximately 41% detected once. Input material: sorted CD4+, CD8+, or CD8+CD57+ T cells (not recorded which) from PBMCs. Source of these receptors: a human donor with aplastic anemia. The CDR3 runs from the conserved cysteine through the conserved F or W. Each record gives: V gene, CDR3 protein.

>TRBV2
CASTEGQTHSYEQYF
>TRBV25-1
CASSSATGAGYGYTF
>TRBV29-1
CSVEPADGTDTQYF
>TRBV3-1
CASSQDLAGAWQETQYF
>TRBV9
CASTRGQGGYNEQFF
>TRBV19
CASSKTGDQETQYF
>TRBV5-1
CASSLARLAVTTDTQYF
>TRBV6-2/TRBV6-3
CASSYSTGKLFF
>TRBV15
CATSRGTNEKLFF
>TRBV3-1
CASSQERYRGNTEAFF
>TRBV6-1
CPSISSGGYQPQHF
>TRBV29-1
CSSGPGVYEQYF
>TRBV24-1
CATSDIGSTEAFF
>TRBV7-2
CASSLVSQGYTF
>TRBV29-1
CSVEDRGGYGYTF
>TRBV10-3
CAIRTSGGTTDTQYF
>TRBV7-2
CASSLRPETQYF
>TRBV7-8
CASSPNTGKLGELFF
>TRBV7-9
CASSRGDTGELFF
>TRBV10-3
CAIRGQGYEQYF
>TRBV5-4
CASSFERGGSTDTQYF
>TRBV7-2
CASSRLAGVETQYF
>TRBV4-2
CASSLGLAGGPAVTGELFF
>TRBV20-1
CSAREENQPQHF
>TRBV19
CASTTRPANQPQHF
>TRBV4-1
CASSPRQAGSGNTIYF
>TRBV6-1
CASSPERDRQLYEQYF
>TRBV19
CASGVSGNTIYF
>TRBV30
CAGYRGDTEAFF
>TRBV20-1
CSAPTRGEAEAFF
>TRBV6-5
CASSYGTIVRTEAFF
>TRBV29-1
CSWAMGDEQFF
>TRBV19
CASSTGALNTEAFF
>TRBV24-1
CATSDTQGISPLHF
>TRBV2
CATNASFADGYTF
>TRBV11-2
CASSLDRGEYGYTF
>TRBV2
CASTIGQGGSETQYF
>TRBV7-2
CASSLASLGLGNTIYF
>TRBV2
CASRWDRVNQPQHF
>TRBV19
CASTPGGGTDTQYF